This T cell receptor beta chain was sequenced for a study of T cell responses to AZD1222 COVID-19 vaccine. V gave up 1 base and J gave up 1 base, with 8 bases separating them. CDR3 length equals 14 residues. Germline loops: CDR1 SGHRS, CDR2 YFSETQ. It was second doses at about 4 or about 12 weeks that were pooled. TCRdb's table, derived via immunoSEQ multiplex PCR, lists solely in-frame clones and lacks some. Counted here are about 84,000 clones, 86% occurring once; the ten biggest clones make up 5.6%. This chain uses TRBV5-1 with TRBJ1-1; a possible D gene is TRBD1 (5 bases). This receptor was obtained from an adult who received the AZD1222 COVID-19 vaccine. The input for sequencing was peripheral blood, taken 28 days after the second AZD1222 dose. CDR3 sequence reads: CASSLFGGNTEAFF. In DNA, the CDR3 is TGCGCCAGCAGCTTGTTTGGGGGGAACACTGAAGCTTTCTTT.